Below, 22 T cell receptor beta chains from the same sample are listed, as sequenced in a study of blood T cell repertoires in COVID-19. Assay used: immunoSEQ multiplex PCR; TCRdb lists only in-frame clones, some missing. Of about 200,000 clones in the sample, 85% to 90% are singletons; the top ten hold 1.5% to 2%. The sequenced sample was peripheral blood. These receptors were collected from a man aged 18 to 30 with active or convalescent COVID-19.

This chain links TRBV7-9 with TRBJ2-2; 9 bases map to TRBD2. The CDR3 has 15 residues. V shed 7 bases and J 4 bases; nucleotides not matched to a gene: 7. The germline V gene encodes CDR1 SEHNR and CDR2 FQNEAQ (reference sequence). The CDR3 sequence is CASILSGRSTGELFF. CDR3 bases: TGTGCCAGCATCCTGAGCGGGAGGTCCACCGGGGAGCTGTTTTTT.

In the case of this clone: The germline gene is not matched at one end of the junction; a read error may be the cause. This chain joins TRBV7-9 and TRBJ2-7; possibly TRBD2 for D (6 bases). The germline V gene encodes CDR1 SEHNR and CDR2 FQNEAQ (reference sequence). The CDR3 is 13 amino acids. The CDR3 sequence: CASSQNGGSGSNF. As DNA, the CDR3 is TGTGCCAGCAGCCAGAACGGGGGTTCGGGTTCGAACTTC.

The CDR3 is CASSYSNADRAYGYTF. The CDR3 DNA is TGTGCCAGCAGTTACTCGAATGCGGACAGGGCCTATGGCTACACCTTC. V gene TRBV6-5 combines with J gene TRBJ1-2; 8 nucleotides match TRBD1. Trimming at V came to 0 bases and at J to 4 bases, leaving 7 bases not matched to a gene. There are 16 residues in the CDR3. CDR1 and CDR2 (germline): MNHEY, SVGAGI.

The chain uses TRBV6-1 and TRBJ1-1; possibly TRBD1 for D (6 bases). The CDR3 spans 13 residues. V shed 2 bases and J shed 7 bases, with 11 bases lying between them. In germline, CDR1 is MNHNS, CDR2 SASEGT. The CDR3 region is CASSEMGALEAFF. The CDR3 DNA is TGTGCCAGCAGTGAAATGGGGGCACTTGAAGCTTTCTTT.

This chain connects TRBV6-5 to TRBJ1-6, with 10 positions matching TRBD1. The germline gives CDR1 MNHEY, CDR2 SVGAGI. The CDR3 is made up of 15 amino acids. The ends lost 6 bases at V and 10 bases at J; junction bases unmatched: 9. CDR3 amino acids: CASRVGTGVESPLHF. In DNA, the CDR3 is TGTGCCAGCAGGGTAGGGACAGGGGTCGAGTCACCCCTCCACTTT.

The chain has TRBV3-1 (or the pseudogene TRBV3-2) and TRBJ1-1, with D uncertain. The CDR3 length is 14 residues. From germline, CDR1 is LGHDT and CDR2 YNNKEL (reference sequence). Trimming stripped 5 bases from V and 4 bases from J, with 14 bases between. The CDR3 reads CASSYVVDSTEAFF. CDR3 nucleotide sequence: TGTGCCAGCAGCTACGTGGTAGATAGCACTGAAGCTTTCTTT.

The chain uses TRBV11-2 and TRBJ2-2; D is perhaps TRBD1 (6 bases). Trimming stripped 4 bases from V and 3 bases from J, with 18 bases between. The germline V gene has CDR1 SGHAT and CDR2 FQNNGV. The CDR3 runs 17 residues. The CDR3 sequence: CASSYGRGTKHTGELFF. The CDR3 coding sequence is TGTGCCAGCAGCTATGGTAGAGGGACAAAACACACCGGGGAGCTGTTTTTT.

This rearrangement joins TRBV7-9 to TRBJ1-1; TRBD1 matches at 7 bases. The CDR3 totals 15 residues. The J segment lost 4 bases and the V segment lost 0 bases, leaving 5 bases of the junction unmatched. Germline V CDR1 and CDR2: SEHNR, FQNEAQ (reference sequence). CDR3 DNA: TGTGCCAGCAGCTTAGCAGCAGGGGGTGGCACTGAAGCTTTCTTT. Translation gives CASSLAAGGGTEAFF. The full variable domain, with the rest looked up from reference TRBV7-9 and TRBJ1-1, is DTGVSQNPRHKITKRGQNVTFRCDPISEHNRLYWYRQTLGQGPEFLTYFQNEAQLEKSRLLSDRFSAERPKGSFSTLEIQRTEQGDSAMYLCASSLAAGGGTEAFFGQGTRLTVV.

The chain recombines TRBV29-1 with TRBJ1-1, with a weak D call TRBD1 (6 bases). The CDR3 is 14 residues long. Trimming left V 4 bases short and J 1 base short, with 13 bases between. Germline V CDR1 and CDR2: SQVTM, ANQGSEA. The CDR3 here is CSVVRQGRNTEAFF. Written as DNA, the CDR3 is TGCAGCGTTGTCCGCCAGGGGAGGAACACTGAAGCTTTCTTT.

This chain connects TRBV7-9 to TRBJ2-7; D is possibly TRBD1 (5 bases). The CDR3 covers 16 residues. V lost 1 base to trimming and J lost 9 bases, with 22 bases between them. In germline, CDR1 is SEHNR, CDR2 FQNEAQ (reference sequence). CDR3 sequence reads: CASSLGIGATHKGQYF. In DNA, the CDR3 is TGTGCCAGCAGCTTAGGTATAGGGGCAACCCATAAAGGGCAGTACTTC.

The V and J genes are TRBV7-9 and TRBJ2-1; maybe TRBD2 (6 bases). Germline CDR1 reads SEHNR; CDR2 reads FQNEAQ (reference sequence). V was pared by 5 bases and J by 7 bases, with 18 bases between. This CDR3 has 15 residues. CDR3 DNA sequence: TGTGCCAGCAGCAGACCAGGAGGGCCACGGAATGAGCAGTTCTTC. It yields the protein CASSRPGGPRNEQFF.

The rearrangement joins TRBV6-5 to TRBJ1-2; weak D call: TRBD1 (6 bases). The CDR3 consists of 13 residues. Germline V gene lookup returns CDR1 MNHEY and CDR2 SVGAGI. The V gene lost 8 bases and the J gene lost 4 bases, with 14 bases spanning the gap. CDR3 DNA: TGTGCCAGCTTGCGCAGGGGAACCTATGGCTACACCTTC. Translation gives CASLRRGTYGYTF.

The rearrangement uses TRBV7-8 and TRBJ2-7; 8 nucleotides line up with TRBD2. The length of the CDR3 is 14 residues. Germline trimming cut 3 bases from V and 0 bases from J; bases unmatched to any gene: 1. The V gene's germline CDR1 is SGHVS and CDR2 FQNEAQ. The CDR3, as DNA: TGTGCCAGCAGCTTGAGCGGGAGCTCCTACGAGCAGTACTTC. Translated, it gives CASSLSGSSYEQYF. Filled out from reference TRBV7-8 and TRBJ2-7, the complete variable domain reads GAGVSQSPRYKVAKRGQDVALRCDPISGHVSLFWYQQALGQGPEFLTYFQNEAQLDKSGLPSDRFFAERPEGSVSTLKIQRTQQEDSAVYLCASSLSGSSYEQYFGPGTRLTVT.

This chain uses TRBV12-5 with TRBJ2-5, with D possibly matching TRBD2 (6 bases). Germline lookup yields CDR1 LGHNT and CDR2 FRNRAP. The CDR3 runs 16 residues. Trimming removed 1 base from V and 1 base from J, with 13 bases in between. Here the CDR3 DNA reads TGTGCTAGTGGTTTGGGGAGGGGAAATGGCCAAGAGACCCAGTACTTC. Translation: CASGLGRGNGQETQYF.

This chain joins TRBV11-2 and TRBJ2-1; D remains ambiguous. V was pared by 2 bases and J by 4 bases, with 15 bases between. Germline V gives CDR1 SGHAT, CDR2 FQNNGV. The CDR3 sequence is 16 residues long. CDR3 region: CASSLHPSMAYNEQFF. In DNA form, the CDR3 reads TGTGCCAGCAGCTTACACCCCAGTATGGCATACAATGAGCAGTTCTTC.

This chain uses TRBV5-1 with TRBJ2-5; 10 positions match TRBD1. V trimming: 3 bases; J trimming: 6 bases; junction bases outside the gene matches: 5. Per the germline V gene, CDR1 is SGHRS and CDR2 is YFSETQ. The CDR3 runs 14 residues. The CDR3 nucleotides read TGCGCCAGCAGCTCTGGACAGGGGGGTCAGACCCAGTACTTC. Protein product: CASSSGQGGQTQYF.

The J gene is TRBJ2-5, the V gene TRBV7-2; D is perhaps TRBD2 (7 bases). The ends were cut back, 6 bases at V and 3 bases at J, with 17 bases in the middle. CDR1 and CDR2 from the germline V gene are SGHTA and FQGNSA. The CDR3 has 15 residues. The CDR3 spells CASRARGAGEETQYF. The DNA of the CDR3 is TGTGCCAGCAGGGCCCGGGGGGCGGGAGAAGAGACCCAGTACTTC.

The chain combines TRBV19 with TRBJ2-5; D might be TRBD2 (5 bases). CDR3 size: 14 residues. V lost 7 bases and J lost 2, with 14 bases in between. CDR1 is LNHDA and CDR2 is SQIVND in the germline V gene (reference sequence). Here the CDR3 reads CASNGGTGQETQYF. The CDR3 nucleotides read TGTGCCAGTAACGGAGGTACGGGACAAGAGACCCAGTACTTC.

The CDR3 loop reads CASSPLGTGAADTQYF. The CDR3 coding sequence is TGTGCCAGCTCACCACTCGGGACAGGGGCGGCCGATACGCAGTATTTT. This chain connects TRBV18 to TRBJ2-3, with TRBD1 identical over 10 bases. The V gene's germline CDR1 is KGHSH and CDR2 LQKENI. The V and J ends lost 1 base and 6 bases, in that order; junction bases with no gene match: 7. The CDR3 spans 16 residues.

The V call is TRBV30, the J call TRBJ2-7; a possible D gene is TRBD2 (5 bases). The V end lost 3 bases, the J end lost 3 bases, and 12 bases lay between the germline ends. Germline CDR1 reads GTSNPN; CDR2 reads SVGIG (reference sequence). There are 13 residues in the CDR3. The CDR3 region is CAWRPGSSYEQYF. Written as DNA, the CDR3 is TGTGCCTGGAGACCGGGATCTAGCTACGAGCAGTACTTC.

This clone was seen a few times. V gene TRBV3-1 (or the pseudogene TRBV3-2) combines with J gene TRBJ1-1, with TRBD1 as a possible D gene (5 bases). The CDR3 has 15 residues. Deletions cut 4 bases from V and 0 bases from J, with 12 bases between. Germline CDR1 LGHDT, CDR2 YNNKEL (reference sequence). CDR3: CASSRGAGMNTEAFF. DNA of the CDR3: TGTGCCAGCAGCCGAGGGGCGGGAATGAACACTGAAGCTTTCTTT.

The chain couples TRBV12-2 to TRBJ2-4; TRBD2, the D gene given by the table, was not confirmed from the DNA. TRBV12-2 is a listed pseudogene. This CDR3 contains 17 residues. The chain's CDR3 is CASRLGLWRRAKNIQYF. DNA for the CDR3: TGTGCAAGTCGCTTAGGGCTCTGGCGGAGAGCCAAAAACATTCAGTACTTC.